These 3 T cell receptor beta chains came from one sample sequenced in a study of spatial heterogeneity in lung cancer. General study points: Counts of expanded intratumoral alpha and beta TCRs tracked tumor mutation counts.

Which antigens these TCRs recognize remains unknown. TCRdb re-analysed the 5' RACE reads in MiXCR, keeping a single row per CDR3 protein. The sample contains 5,500 to 6,000 distinct CDR3 sequences, 15% to 20% of which appear only once. Time point given: sample taken at primary tumor resection. Sequenced material: lung tumor tissue, taken at surgery. The receptors were gathered from a male donor with early-stage non-small cell lung cancer.

This clonotype is judged medium-sized. The chain couples TRBV5-6 to TRBJ1-2; the D is unclear. The length of the CDR3 is 17 residues. V lost 2 bases to trimming and J lost 0 bases, with 17 bases between them. CDR1 SGHDT and CDR2 YYEEEE come from the germline V gene. CDR3 residues: CASSFLVQKRANYGYTF. Here the CDR3 DNA reads TGTGCCAGCAGCTTTTTGGTCCAGAAGCGGGCTAACTATGGCTACACCTTC.

This chain joins TRBV5-1 and TRBJ2-5, with no clear D. Trimming took 2 bases from V and 5 from J, leaving 10 bases between them. The CDR3 length is 13 residues. Germline CDR1 reads SGHRS; CDR2 reads YFSETQ. The CDR3 loop is CASSFTSRETQYF. The CDR3 DNA reads TGCGCCAGCAGCTTTACGAGTCGCGAGACCCAGTACTTC.

By share of the sample, this clonotype is medium-sized. The rearrangement links TRBV7-2 to TRBJ2-7, with 7 nucleotides matching TRBD1. With V trimmed by 5 bases and J by 7 bases, 11 bases remained unmatched. CDR1 is SGHTA and CDR2 is FQGNSA in the germline V gene. The CDR3 contains 14 residues. The CDR3 is CASSTLTGRREQYF. CDR3 sequence (DNA): TGTGCCAGCAGCACGCTGACAGGGAGAAGGGAGCAGTACTTC. The variable domain in full, with the rest retrieved from reference TRBV7-2 and TRBJ2-7, is GAGVSQSPSNKVTEKGKDVELRCDPISGHTALYWYRQSLGQGLEFLIYFQGNSAPDKSGLPSDRFSAERTGGSVSTLTIQRTQQEDSAVYLCASSTLTGRREQYFGPGTRLTVT.